This T cell receptor (beta chain) was retrieved from a study of OX40 agonist ivuxolimab in advanced cancers. Background on the whole study: Ivuxolimab was a fully human IgG2 agonistic monoclonal antibody targeting the costimulatory receptor OX40 (CD134). The monotherapy dose-escalation portion (N ≈ 55 patients) of the phase I ivuxolimab trial is reported in the paper. Patients were allowed to have had prior anti-PD-1, anti-PD-L1 or anti-CTLA-4 therapy, and approximately 40% of the dose-escalation patients had been treated with checkpoint inhibitors. The purpose of peripheral TCRbeta sequencing was to test whether ivuxolimab changed TCR sequence diversity and led to clonal T-cell expansion. Partial responses occurred in three dose-escalation patients, of whom one had hepatocellular carcinoma and two had cutaneous melanoma. Of the approximately 54 patients in dose escalation, around 20 had hepatocellular carcinoma, about 15 had melanoma, 9 had renal cell carcinoma and 9 had head and neck cancer. Intravenous ivuxolimab was administered to patients every 2 weeks at six dose levels: 0.01, 0.1, 0.3, 1.5, 3 and 10 mg/kg. In the dose-escalation cohort, roughly four fifths of patients were male, and the mean age was approximately 60 years, with a range of about 23 to 80.

Patients with autoimmune disease history or receiving systemic immunosuppression were excluded from the trial. Peripheral blood for TCR sequencing was collected from all dose cohorts at baseline, on cycle 4 day 1, and on cycle 7 day 1. Samples came from an open-label, multicenter, first-in-human phase I dose-escalation trial of ivuxolimab. The trial enrolled adults with locally advanced or metastatic head and neck squamous cell, hepatocellular, melanoma or renal cell carcinoma. Before TCR sequencing, CD4+ and CD8+ T cells were separately sorted from peripheral blood. Genomic DNA was isolated from the sorted cells so that the TCRbeta CDR3 region could be sequenced. The immunoSEQ Assay was used to sequence the TCRbeta CDR3 regions. TCRdb's version of the immuneACCESS table is confined to in-frame rearrangements and falls short of the full clone set. An unresolved V gene accounts for under half of the shortfall where checked; the remainder is of unknown origin. The sample data list some 37,000 clones, and more than 65% of these were observed just once. Approximately 10% of the sample comes from the top ten.

Here is what the overall study found, with its caveats: Clonal expansion of both CD4+ and CD8+ blood T cells was observed from baseline to week 6 at doses 0.1 to 3.0 mg/kg. Low levels of normalized T-cell clonal expansion were also seen in some nonresponding patients. In the 0.1-3.0 mg/kg groups, partial responders had among the lowest normalized peripheral clonal expansion, particularly in CD8+ T cells. After ivuxolimab, CD8+ T cells had more expanded clones than CD4+ T cells on average. The antigen specificity of the peripheral T cells that underwent clonal expansion was not determined.

According to the germline V gene (reference sequence), CDR1 reads SEHNR and CDR2 reads FQNEAQ. Between the V and J ends, shortened by 2 bases and 6 bases respectively, the junction contains 11 bases. Its CDR3 holds 15 amino acids, cysteine through phenylalanine. The kept DNA is CDR3 alone, 45 bases in frame from the first base. In regard to this clone: Its antigen is currently not known. The record has no base qualities; no much larger clone is one base away.

This sequence originates from an adult with an advanced solid tumor such as melanoma, head and neck, liver or kidney cancer. The specimen was CD4+ or CD8+ T cells sorted from blood, collected in a trial of the OX40 agonist ivuxolimab. The V and J segments used are TRBV7-9 and TRBJ1-6, with an unclear D gene assignment. The base sequence is TGTGCCAGCAGCTTAACTTTCCGAACTAATTCACCCCTCCACTTT. This is translated as CASSLTFRTNSPLHF. Here the CDR3 is joined to the reference TRBV7-9 and TRBJ1-6 genes, and the full variable domain is: DTGVSQNPRHKITKRGQNVTFRCDPISEHNRLYWYRQTLGQGPEFLTYFQNEAQLEKSRLLSDRFSAERPKGSFSTLEIQRTEQGDSAMYLCASSLTFRTNSPLHFGNGTRLTVT.